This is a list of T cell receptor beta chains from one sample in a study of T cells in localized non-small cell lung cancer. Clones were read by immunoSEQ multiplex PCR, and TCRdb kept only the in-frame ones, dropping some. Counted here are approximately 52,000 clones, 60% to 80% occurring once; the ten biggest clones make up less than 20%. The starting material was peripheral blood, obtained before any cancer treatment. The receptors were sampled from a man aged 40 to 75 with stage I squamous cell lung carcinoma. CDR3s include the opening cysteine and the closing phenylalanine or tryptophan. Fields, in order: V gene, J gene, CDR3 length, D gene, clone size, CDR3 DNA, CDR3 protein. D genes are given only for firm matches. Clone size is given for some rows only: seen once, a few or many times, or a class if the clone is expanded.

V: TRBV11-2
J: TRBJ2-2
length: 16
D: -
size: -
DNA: TGTGCCAGCAGCGCGTACGTCCTATCGAACACCGGGGAGCTGTTTTTT
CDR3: CASSAYVLSNTGELFF

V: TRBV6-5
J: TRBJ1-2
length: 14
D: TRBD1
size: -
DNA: TGTGCCAGCAGCCGGACAGGGGGAGGCTATGGCTACACCTTC
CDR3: CASSRTGGGYGYTF

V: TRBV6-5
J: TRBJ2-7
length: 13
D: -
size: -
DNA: TGTGCCAGCAGTTACTCCTTTGGCTACGAGCAGTACTTC
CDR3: CASSYSFGYEQYF

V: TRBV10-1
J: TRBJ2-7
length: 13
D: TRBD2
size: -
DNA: TGCGCCAGCAGGGGGGGGGTAATCGACGAGCAGTACTTC
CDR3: CASRGGVIDEQYF

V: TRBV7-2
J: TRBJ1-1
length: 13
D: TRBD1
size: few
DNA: TGTGCCAGCAGCTCAAGACAGGGGACTGAAGCTTTCTTT
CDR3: CASSSRQGTEAFF

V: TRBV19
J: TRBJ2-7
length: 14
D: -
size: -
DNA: TGTGCCAGTACCCCGACAGGAAACTCCTACGAGCAGTACTTC
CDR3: CASTPTGNSYEQYF

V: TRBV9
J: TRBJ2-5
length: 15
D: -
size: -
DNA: TGTGCCAGCAGCGGACTAGAGGGGGGCCGAGAGACCCAGTACTTC
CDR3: CASSGLEGGRETQYF

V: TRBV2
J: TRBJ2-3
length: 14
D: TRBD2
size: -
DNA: TGTGCCACGGGAGGAGCGGGTGTCACAGATACGCAGTATTTT
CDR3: CATGGAGVTDTQYF

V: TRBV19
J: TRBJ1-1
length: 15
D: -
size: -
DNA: TGTGCCAGTAGTAAGACAGCTGACATGAACACTGAAGCTTTCTTT
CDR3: CASSKTADMNTEAFF

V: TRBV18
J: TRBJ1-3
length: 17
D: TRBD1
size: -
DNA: TGTGCCAGCTCACCCCGACAGGGACGGGGCTCTGGAAACACCATATATTTT
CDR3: CASSPRQGRGSGNTIYF

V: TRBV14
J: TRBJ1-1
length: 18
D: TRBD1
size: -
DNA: TGTGCCAGCAGCCAAGGGCGGGGACAGGGGGATGTGAACACTGAAGCTTTCTTT
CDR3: CASSQGRGQGDVNTEAFF

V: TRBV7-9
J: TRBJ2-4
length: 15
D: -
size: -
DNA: TGTGCCAGCAGCTTAGCCCGCAGGGAAAAAAACATTCAGTACTTC
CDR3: CASSLARREKNIQYF

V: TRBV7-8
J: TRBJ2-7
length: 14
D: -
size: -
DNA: TGTGCCAGCAGTATAGGCATGACATCCTACGAGCAGTACTTC
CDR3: CASSIGMTSYEQYF

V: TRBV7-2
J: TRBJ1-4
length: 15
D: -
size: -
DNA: TGTGCCAGCAGCCCCCAGAGGGGTTCGGGAGGAAAACTGTTTTTT
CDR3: CASSPQRGSGGKLFF

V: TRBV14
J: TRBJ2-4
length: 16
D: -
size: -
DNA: TGTGCCAGCAGCCAAGCTGCTGGGTTAGTCAAAAACATTCAGTACTTC
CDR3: CASSQAAGLVKNIQYF

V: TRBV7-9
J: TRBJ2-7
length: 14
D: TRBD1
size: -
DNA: TGTGCCAGCAGCTCGGAAGACAGGGCGAACGAGCAGTACTTC
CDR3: CASSSEDRANEQYF

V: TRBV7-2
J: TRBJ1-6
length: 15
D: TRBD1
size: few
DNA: TGTGCCAGCAGGGAAGCCGGGACAGGGAGGTCACCCCTCCACTTT
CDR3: CASREAGTGRSPLHF

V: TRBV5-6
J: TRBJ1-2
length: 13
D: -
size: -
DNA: TGTGCCAGCAGCTTGGGGCAGAACTATGGCTACACCTTC
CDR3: CASSLGQNYGYTF

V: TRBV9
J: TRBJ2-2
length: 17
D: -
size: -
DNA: TGTGCCAGCAGCTCCCCAGGTCGGGGGAGGCCCACCGGGGAGCTGTTTTTT
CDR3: CASSSPGRGRPTGELFF

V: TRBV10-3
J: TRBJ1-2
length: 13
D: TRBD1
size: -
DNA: TGTGCCATCACTACGACAGGGCCGGATGGCTACACCTTC
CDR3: CAITTTGPDGYTF